This TCR beta chain originates from a study of T-cell memory formation after mild COVID-19. To note about this clonotype: Its target is not known.

The CDR3 totals 16 residues. Trimming removed 5 bases from V and 4 bases from J, with 17 bases in between. In germline, CDR1 is SGHTA, CDR2 FQGNSA. Study observations and caveats: CD8+ contracting clones occupied EMRA, while CD4+ ones occupied mainly CM and EM. Whereas later expanders leaned CD4+, clones contracting day 15 to 85 showed a balanced CD4/CD8 makeup.

TCRdb itself ran the 5' RACE reads through MiXCR, one entry per CDR3 protein. The data show 280,000 or so distinct CDR3 sequences, with over 7% seen just once and approximately 23% held by the top ten. The sample comprised PBMCs or a T cell subset sorted from them (not recorded which). The sequence came from a man aged 18 to 29 who had mild COVID-19 (a few samples of this study predate the infection). Cell type and time point are not known. The chain joins TRBV7-2 to TRBJ2-2, with D perhaps given as TRBD1 or TRBD2 (5 bases each). The CDR3 is CASSPRWGSGTGELFF. The DNA for the CDR3 is TGTGCCAGCAGCCCTCGGTGGGGGTCGGGCACCGGGGAGCTGTTTTTT. The variable domain in full, completed from reference TRBV7-2 and TRBJ2-2, reads GAGVSQSPSNKVTEKGKDVELRCDPISGHTALYWYRQSLGQGLEFLIYFQGNSAPDKSGLPSDRFSAERTGGSVSTLTIQRTQQEDSAVYLCASSPRWGSGTGELFFGEGSRLTVL.